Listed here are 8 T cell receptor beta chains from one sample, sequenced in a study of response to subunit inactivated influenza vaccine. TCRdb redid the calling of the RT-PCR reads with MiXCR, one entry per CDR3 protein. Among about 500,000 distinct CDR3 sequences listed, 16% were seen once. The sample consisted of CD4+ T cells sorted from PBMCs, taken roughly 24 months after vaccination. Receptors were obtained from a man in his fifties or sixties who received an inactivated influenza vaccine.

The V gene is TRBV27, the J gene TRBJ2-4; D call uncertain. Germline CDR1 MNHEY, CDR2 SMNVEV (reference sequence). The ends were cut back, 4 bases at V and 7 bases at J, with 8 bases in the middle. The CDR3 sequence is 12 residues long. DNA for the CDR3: TGTGCCAGCAGTTCCCTAGGGAACATTCAGTACTTC. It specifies CASSSLGNIQYF.

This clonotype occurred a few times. As DNA, the CDR3 is TGTGCCAGCAGTACGGACAGGGTTTGGGGCTATGGCTACACCTTC. It is translated as CASSTDRVWGYGYTF. This chain connects TRBV6-1 to TRBJ1-2; TRBD1 matches 8 bases. This CDR3 spans 15 amino acids. The V gene end was trimmed by 5 bases and the J gene end by 4 bases; junction bases not matched to a gene: 9. Germline V lookup: CDR1 MNHNS, CDR2 SASEGT.

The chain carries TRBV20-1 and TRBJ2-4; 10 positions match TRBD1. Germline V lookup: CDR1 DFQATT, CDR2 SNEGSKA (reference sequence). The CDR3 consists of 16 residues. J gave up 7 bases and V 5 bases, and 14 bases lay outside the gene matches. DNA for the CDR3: TGCAGTGCTGAGCCTGCGGGACAGGGGATTGGGAACATTCAGTACTTC. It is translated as CSAEPAGQGIGNIQYF.

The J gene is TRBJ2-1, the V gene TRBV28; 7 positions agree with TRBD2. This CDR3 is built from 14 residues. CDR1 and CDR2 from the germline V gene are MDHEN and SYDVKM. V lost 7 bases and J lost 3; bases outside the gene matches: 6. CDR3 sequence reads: CASMPGLFYNEQFF. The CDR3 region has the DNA TGTGCCAGCATGCCGGGACTATTCTACAATGAGCAGTTCTTC.

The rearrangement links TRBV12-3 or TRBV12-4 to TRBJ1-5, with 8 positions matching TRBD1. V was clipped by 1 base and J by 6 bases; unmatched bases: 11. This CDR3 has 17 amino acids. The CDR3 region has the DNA TGTGCCAGCAGTTTAGTAGGACAGGGTGGGGCAGGTCAGCCCCAGCATTTT. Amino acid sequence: CASSLVGQGGAGQPQHF.

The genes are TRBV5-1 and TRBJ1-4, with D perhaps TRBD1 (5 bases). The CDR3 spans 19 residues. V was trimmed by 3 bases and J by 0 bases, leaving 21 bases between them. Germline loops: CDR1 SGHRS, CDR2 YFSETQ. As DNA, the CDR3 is TGCGCCAGCAGCTCTAAAACCGGGACGGTGAAAACAACTAATGAAAAACTGTTTTTT. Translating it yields CASSSKTGTVKTTNEKLFF.

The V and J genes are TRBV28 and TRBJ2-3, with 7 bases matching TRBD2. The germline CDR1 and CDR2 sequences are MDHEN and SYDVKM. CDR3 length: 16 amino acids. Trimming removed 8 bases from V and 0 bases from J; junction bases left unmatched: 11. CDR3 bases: TGTGCCAGCTCAACCTTAGCGGGTTCTAGCACAGATACGCAGTATTTT. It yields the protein CASSTLAGSSTDTQYF.

The DNA for the CDR3 is TGCGCCAGCAGCCAAGACGGCGGGAGGGGCACCGGGGAGCTGTTTTTT. As protein: CASSQDGGRGTGELFF. The chain joins TRBV4-3 to TRBJ2-2; 9 nucleotides match TRBD2. Germline trimming cut 0 bases from V and 4 bases from J; bases unmatched to any gene: 3. CDR3 length: 16 amino acids. Germline CDR1 and CDR2: LGHNA and YSLEER.